A selection of T cell receptor beta chains follows, all from one sample in a study of blood T cell repertoires in COVID-19. The data were produced by immunoSEQ multiplex PCR, yet TCRdb's version contains in-frame clones alone and is incomplete. The table lists 360,000 or so clones, approximately 84% of them singletons. Sequences were obtained from PBMCs or T cells enriched from blood (not recorded which). All receptors derive from a woman in her 30s who had recovered from COVID-19. Both conserved end residues are part of each CDR3. A D gene is named only where the DNA matches it firmly. The listing skips clone size in some rows; elsewhere it reads once, few, many or a size class.

j_call d_call v_call clone_size cdr3_length cdr3_aa cdr3_nt
TRBJ2-1 - TRBV7-9 - 13 CASSLRTGNEQFF TGTGCCAGCAGCTTACGAACGGGAAATGAGCAGTTCTTC
TRBJ1-2 - TRBV5-1 - 14 CASSSGSPGDGYTF TGCGCCAGCAGCTCTGGGTCTCCGGGGGATGGCTACACCTTC
TRBJ2-3 TRBD2 TRBV18 - 15 CASSPPSGGTDTQYF TGTGCCAGCTCACCACCTAGCGGGGGCACAGATACGCAGTATTTT
TRBJ1-5 - TRBV19 - 16 CASRPRKIESNQPQHF TGTGCCAGCCGCCCCCGAAAAATAGAGAGCAATCAGCCCCAGCATTTT
TRBJ2-2 TRBD2 TRBV7-9 once 18 CASSEPSGGIPNTGELFF TGTGCCAGCAGCGAGCCTAGCGGGGGAATTCCGAACACCGGGGAGCTGTTTTTT
TRBJ1-1 - TRBV3-1/TRBV3-2 - 14 CASSYRVGATEAFF TGTGCCAGCAGCTATCGGGTGGGGGCCACTGAAGCTTTCTTT
TRBJ2-7 - TRBV7-6 - 15 CASSLEGGSIYEQYF TGTGCCAGCAGCTTAGAGGGGGGGTCCATCTACGAGCAGTACTTC
TRBJ2-2 TRBD2 TRBV3-1/TRBV3-2 once 18 CASSQERGSREGTGELFF TGTGCCAGCAGCCAAGAGCGCGGCTCCAGGGAGGGCACCGGGGAGCTGTTTTTT
TRBJ2-3 TRBD2 TRBV11-2 - 15 CASSLPRGEVDTQYF TGTGCCAGCAGCCTCCCCCGGGGGGAGGTAGATACGCAGTATTTT
TRBJ1-2 TRBD1 TRBV11-2 - 14 CASSLGGQVNGYTF TGTGCCAGCAGCTTAGGCGGACAGGTTAATGGCTACACCTTC
TRBJ2-7 - TRBV4-1 once 14 CASSQGNRGLEQYF TGCGCCAGCAGCCAAGGAAACCGGGGACTCGAGCAGTACTTC
TRBJ1-2 - TRBV21-1 - 15 CASSKKDRGVYGYTF TGTGCCAGCAGCAAAAAGGACAGGGGAGTCTATGGCTACACCTTC
TRBJ1-2 - TRBV19 - 14 CASRLRERGEGYTF TGTGCCAGTAGACTAAGGGAGCGAGGAGAGGGCTACACCTTC
TRBJ1-5 TRBD1 TRBV19 - 19 CASSTIRDRVKGSDQPQHF TGTGCCAGTAGTACAATAAGGGACAGGGTAAAAGGGTCGGATCAGCCCCAGCATTTT
TRBJ2-7 TRBD1 TRBV3-1/TRBV3-2 - 16 CASSRTTGTGIYEQYF TGTGCCAGCAGCCGTACGACCGGGACAGGGATCTACGAGCAGTACTTC
TRBJ1-6 TRBD1 TRBV10-3 - 16 CAISGGDRAADSPLHF TGTGCCATCAGTGGAGGGGACAGAGCCGCGGATTCACCCCTCCACTTT
TRBJ2-7 TRBD2 TRBV28 - 15 CASSGLAGVTYEQYF TGTGCCAGCAGTGGTTTAGCGGGAGTCACCTACGAGCAGTACTTC
TRBJ2-5 TRBD2 TRBV7-9 few 17 CASSLRGTSGTVQTQYF TGTGCCAGCAGCTTACGAGGGACTAGCGGGACGGTGCAGACCCAGTACTTC
TRBJ1-1 - TRBV28 - 14 CASSRWTGGAEAFF TGTGCCAGCAGTCGATGGACGGGGGGGGCTGAAGCTTTCTTT
TRBJ2-5 - TRBV24-1 - 14 CATSDFTGGETQYF TGTGCCACCAGTGATTTCACCGGGGGAGAGACCCAGTACTTC
TRBJ1-4 - TRBV15 once 15 CATSRDGLANEKLFF TGTGCCACCAGCAGAGATGGGCTTGCTAATGAAAAACTGTTTTTT
TRBJ2-1 - TRBV7-6 - 12 CASSFTGTPAFF TGTGCCAGCAGCTTTACTGGGACACCGGCGTTCTTC
TRBJ1-1 - TRBV3-1/TRBV3-2 - 14 CASSPTGWNTEAFF TGTGCCAGCAGCCCCACAGGGTGGAACACTGAAGCTTTCTTT
TRBJ2-1 TRBD1 TRBV11-3 - 14 CASSRRGIHNEQFF TGTGCCAGCAGCCGCAGGGGGATCCACAATGAGCAGTTCTTC
TRBJ1-2 TRBD1 TRBV5-4 - 15 CASSPRTGSNYGYTF TGTGCCAGCAGCCCTAGGACAGGGAGTAACTATGGCTACACCTTC
TRBJ1-1 - TRBV4-2 once 16 CASSQVPGQQNTEAFF TGTGCCAGCAGCCAAGTACCAGGACAGCAGAACACTGAAGCTTTCTTT
TRBJ2-5 TRBD2 TRBV29-1 - 14 CSVTGTSGRETQYF TGCAGCGTTACCGGGACTAGCGGGAGGGAGACCCAGTACTTC
TRBJ2-7 TRBD1 TRBV9 - 15 CASSKTGTENYEQYF TGTGCCAGCAGCAAAACCGGGACAGAAAACTACGAGCAGTACTTC
TRBJ2-1 - TRBV5-1 - 15 CASSLAAASYNEQFF TGCGCCAGCAGCCTGGCTGCGGCCTCCTACAATGAGCAGTTCTTC
TRBJ1-2 - TRBV6-5 - 15 CASSPRVGHEGGYTF TGTGCCAGCAGTCCAAGGGTTGGACATGAAGGCGGCTACACCTTC
TRBJ1-1 - TRBV14 - 15 CASSQVPRGSTEAFF TGTGCCAGCAGCCAAGTCCCCAGGGGATCCACTGAAGCTTTCTTT
TRBJ1-1 - TRBV2 - 13 CASSERGDTEAFF TGTGCCAGCAGTGAACGGGGGGACACTGAAGCTTTCTTT
TRBJ1-2 - TRBV6-5 - 14 CASTRDSATRGYTF TGTGCCAGCACTAGGGACTCTGCCACGAGAGGCTACACCTTC
TRBJ2-2 - TRBV25-1 - 15 CASSASPWPTGELFF TGTGCCAGCAGTGCCTCGCCCTGGCCCACCGGGGAGCTGTTTTTT
TRBJ1-2 TRBD1 TRBV30 - 13 CAWRDRGLGGYTF TGTGCCTGGAGAGACAGGGGGCTCGGGGGCTACACCTTC
TRBJ1-5 - TRBV28 - 14 CASRYTGYGQPQHF TGTGCCAGCAGATATACAGGGTACGGTCAGCCCCAGCATTTT
TRBJ1-5 - TRBV16 once 16 CASSQNRVVGNQPQHF TGTGCCAGCAGCCAAAATCGGGTGGTGGGCAATCAGCCCCAGCATTTT
TRBJ1-1 - TRBV15 - 16 CATSREPYRSNTEAFF TGTGCCACCAGCAGAGAACCCTACAGGTCGAACACTGAAGCTTTCTTT
TRBJ2-7 - TRBV3-1/TRBV3-2 - 15 CASSQDREQTYEQYF TGTGCCAGCAGCCAAGATCGGGAGCAGACCTACGAGCAGTACTTC
TRBJ2-1 TRBD2 TRBV6-5 - 15 CASSTGLDPNNEQFF TGTGCCAGCAGTACTGGACTAGACCCCAACAATGAGCAGTTCTTC
TRBJ1-1 - TRBV14 once 15 CASSQDLPGNTEAFF TGTGCCAGCAGCCAAGATCTTCCGGGGAACACTGAAGCTTTCTTT
TRBJ2-3 - TRBV12-3/TRBV12-4 - 11 CASSYTDTQYF TGTGCCAGCAGCTACACAGATACGCAGTATTTT
TRBJ2-2 - TRBV12-3/TRBV12-4 - 12 CGTKRVTGELFF TGTGGGACCAAGCGGGTCACCGGGGAGCTGTTTTTT
TRBJ1-1 TRBD1 TRBV6-4 - 14 CATRDRGGDTEAFF TGTGCCACCCGGGACAGGGGGGGGGACACTGAAGCTTTCTTT
TRBJ1-2 TRBD1 TRBV19 - 13 CASGQGVNYGYTF TGTGCCAGTGGACAGGGGGTTAACTATGGCTACACCTTC
TRBJ2-1 - TRBV3-1/TRBV3-2 - 16 CASSPIHAGSYNEQFF TGTGCCAGCAGCCCCATACACGCGGGGAGCTACAATGAGCAGTTCTTC
TRBJ2-7 TRBD2 TRBV9 - 18 CASSVGTASGSWSYEQYF TGTGCCAGCAGCGTAGGGACAGCGAGCGGGAGTTGGTCCTACGAGCAGTACTTC
TRBJ1-1 - TRBV6-5 - 13 CASRYDGEVVAFF TGTGCCAGCAGATACGACGGAGAGGTTGTAGCTTTCTTT
TRBJ1-2 TRBD1 TRBV5-5 - 15 CASSGDRTGDYGYTF TGTGCCAGCAGCGGAGACCGGACAGGGGACTATGGCTACACCTTC